The T cell receptor beta chain under discussion was sequenced for a study of cytomegalovirus exposure and HLA in healthy donors. Turning to the study itself: One earlier analysis, a look at 150 million to 200 million T cells, found 117 million unique TCR beta sequences. Around 85 million unique TCR sequences came from HLA-typed donors in an early release.

PCR involved 60 Vbeta and 13 Jbeta primers. Libraries were prepared by immunoSEQ multiplex PCR; TCRdb keeps only in-frame clonotypes and omits some of them. Here the sample spans 75,000 or so clones, about 72% being singletons. Study results and limitations: Later on, an analysis found that several of the most significant clusters appeared to be linked to common viral pathogens, which included parvovirus B19. Cytomegalovirus association was assigned to approximately 160 TCR beta chains.

CDR1 and CDR2 from the germline V gene are LNHDA and SQIVND (reference sequence). V shed 3 bases and J shed 0 bases, with 9 bases lying between them. CDR3 length: 15 amino acids. As for this clone: Its target is not known.

This chain links TRBV19 with TRBJ1-3, with D possibly matching TRBD1 (5 bases). The receptor was isolated from a man aged 40-49 years in good health and CMV-seropositive. Sequencing was carried out using PBMCs. CDR3 nucleotides: TGTGCCAGTAGTATCGGGGGTTACTCTGGAAACACCATATATTTT. This encodes CASSIGGYSGNTIYF.